This paragraph reports one T cell receptor (beta chain). This entry comes from a study of blood T cell repertoires in COVID-19. Study context: Whether acute or convalescent, the COVID-19 samples came from the United States, Italy and Spain. The analysed material was cDNA or gDNA that came from T cells, B-cell-depleted T cells, or PBMCs.

The authors' processing: Reference gene primer amplification gave nucleated cell count estimates. The protocol was immunoSEQ multiplex PCR, while the TCRdb copy is restricted to in-frame clones and leaves out a portion. Clone size and V and J calls were adopted from that table, with D and trimming inferred from the DNA. The sample lists about 120,000 clones; around three quarters were seen once. Germline lookup yields CDR1 KGHDR and CDR2 SFDVKD. V was clipped by 3 bases and J by 0 bases, with 11 bases between them. The CDR3 covers 16 residues. The chain combines TRBV24-1 with TRBJ2-4, with a possible D match to TRBD1 (5 bases). The clonotype originates from a man between 65 and 85 years old with acute or convalescent COVID-19. The sample consisted of peripheral blood. This chain's CDR3 is CATSDTSQGAKNIQYF. CDR3 bases: TGTGCCACCAGTGATACCTCTCAGGGAGCCAAAAACATTCAGTACTTC.